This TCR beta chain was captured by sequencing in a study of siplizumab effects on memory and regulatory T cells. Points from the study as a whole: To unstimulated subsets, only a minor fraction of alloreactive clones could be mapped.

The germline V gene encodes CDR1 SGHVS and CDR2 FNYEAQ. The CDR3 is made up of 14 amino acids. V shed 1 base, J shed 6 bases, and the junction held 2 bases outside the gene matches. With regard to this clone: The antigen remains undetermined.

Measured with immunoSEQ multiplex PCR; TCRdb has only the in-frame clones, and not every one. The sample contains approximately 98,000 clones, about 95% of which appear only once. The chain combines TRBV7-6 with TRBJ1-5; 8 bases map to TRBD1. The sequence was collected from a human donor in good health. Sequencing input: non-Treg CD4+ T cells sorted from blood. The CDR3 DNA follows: TGTGCCAGCAGCTTAGGACAGGGGCTTCAGCCCCAGCATTTT. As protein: CASSLGQGLQPQHF.